The 32 T cell receptor beta chains below come from one sample, sequenced in a study of molecular identifiers for immune sequencing clone quantification. TCRdb redid the calling of the PCR reads with MiXCR, one entry per CDR3 protein. The table has some 320,000 distinct CDR3 sequences, over 20% seen once. Sequenced: naive CD8+ T cells from blood, with Jurkat cell RNA spiked in. As to subset: FACS-sorted CD8+CD4-CCR7+CD45RA+ naive T cells. The receptors stem from a human donor in good health. Some libraries in this study had Jurkat cell RNA spiked in.

This rearrangement joins TRBV12-3 or TRBV12-4 to TRBJ2-3; 8 nucleotides line up with TRBD2. J gave up 5 bases and V 6 bases, and 7 bases lay outside the gene matches. The CDR3 length is 14 residues. The CDR3 loop reads CASRTGGFGDTQYF. CDR3 nucleotides: TGTGCCAGCAGGACGGGGGGGTTCGGAGATACGCAGTATTTT.

As regards this clonotype: This may be a read error, as it is one base from a much larger clone. The chain has TRBV7-8 and TRBJ2-1; D is perhaps TRBD1 (6 bases). CDR3 length: 14 residues. Germline CDR1 reads SGHVS; CDR2 reads FQNEAQ. Trimming removed 4 bases at V and 9 bases at J, with 16 bases between. This chain's CDR3 is CASSSRTVNTEQFF. In nucleotides, the CDR3 is TGTGCCAGCAGCTCGAGGACAGTCAACACTGAGCAGTTCTTC.

This clonotype has at least ten counts. The chain joins TRBV19 to TRBJ1-6, with a weak D call TRBD1 (5 bases). V was clipped by 3 bases and J by 10 bases, with 13 bases between them. The CDR3 has 14 amino acids. The V gene's germline CDR1 is LNHDA and CDR2 SQIVND (reference sequence). CDR3 sequence: CASSIQGEKSPLHF. CDR3 sequence (DNA): TGTGCCAGTAGTATCCAGGGTGAGAAGTCACCCCTCCACTTT.

This clonotype was seen repeatedly, ten times or more. This rearrangement joins TRBV5-4 to TRBJ1-2, with a tentative D call TRBD1 (6 bases). V lost 0 bases and J lost 3, with 6 bases in between. The length of the CDR3 is 13 residues. Germline CDR1 is SGHNT and CDR2 is YYREEE (reference sequence). The CDR3 sequence is CASSLDRDYGYTF. CDR3 coding DNA: TGTGCCAGCAGCTTGGACAGGGACTATGGCTACACCTTC.

The table lists this clonotype with many counts. The rearrangement links TRBV29-1 to TRBJ2-1; 7 positions match TRBD2. V shed 1 base, J shed 8 bases, and the junction held 5 bases outside the gene matches. Looked up from germline, CDR1 is SQVTM and CDR2 is ANQGSEA. The CDR3 sequence is 13 residues long. CDR3 loop: CSVEVGGYDEQFF. CDR3 bases: TGCAGCGTTGAAGTCGGGGGGTATGATGAGCAGTTCTTC.

This clonotype was detected many times. The rearrangement joins TRBV4-1 to TRBJ2-7, with 8 nucleotides matching TRBD1. The CDR3 length is 14 residues. The germline gives CDR1 MGHRA, CDR2 YSYEKL. J was trimmed by 4 bases and V by 3 bases; bases with no gene match: 5. The CDR3 DNA follows: TGCGCCAGCAGCCATGACAGGGGATTATACGAGCAGTACTTC. Translated, it gives CASSHDRGLYEQYF.

As for this clonotype: A much bigger clone sits one base away, suggesting this may be a read error. The rearrangement uses TRBV27 and TRBJ2-7; 9 bases align to TRBD1. CDR3 size: 15 residues. Germline CDR1 is MNHEY and CDR2 is SMNVEV (reference sequence). Trimming took 4 bases from V and 9 from J; bases not matched to a gene: 13. In DNA, the CDR3 is TGTGCCAGCAGTTCCTACCGGGACAGGGTCTCCGGGCAGTACTTC. It encodes CASSSYRDRVSGQYF.

Remarks on this clonotype: A much larger clone differs by one base, so this may be a read error. This chain links TRBV29-1 with TRBJ1-1; the D is unclear. CDR3 size: 14 residues. Germline-derived CDR1 and CDR2 are SQVTM and ANQGSEA. The V end lost 7 bases, the J end lost 4 bases, and 19 bases lay between the germline ends. CDR3 bases: TGCAGCGCTCCCGACGTGGTTTGGCGCACTGAAGCTTTCTTT. It codes for CSAPDVVWRTEAFF.

This clonotype was detected ten times or more. The chain carries TRBV7-8 and TRBJ2-7, with a weak D call TRBD1 (6 bases). Germline V gene data show CDR1 as SGHVS and CDR2 as FQNEAQ. The CDR3 covers 14 residues. Trimming shortened V by 1 base and J by 3 bases, and 10 bases separated the two germline ends. The CDR3 is CASSLGLDSYEQYF. The CDR3 nucleotides are TGTGCCAGCAGCTTAGGTCTGGACAGCTACGAGCAGTACTTC.

This clonotype has only a few counts. The chain carries TRBV19 and TRBJ1-2; possible D gene TRBD1, 5 bases. Germline V CDR1 and CDR2: LNHDA, SQIVND (reference sequence). The CDR3 has 15 amino acids. V was shortened by 3 bases and J by 4 bases, with 15 bases between the two germline ends. The CDR3 is CASSMALRGLYGYTF. In DNA form, the CDR3 reads TGTGCCAGTAGTATGGCCCTTCGGGGACTCTATGGCTACACCTTC.

At least ten counts were recorded for this clonotype. The V call is TRBV7-9, the J call TRBJ1-2, with 7 bases identical to TRBD1. There are 18 residues in the CDR3. V lost 3 bases to trimming and J lost 1 base; unmatched junction nucleotides: 14. From germline, CDR1 is SEHNR and CDR2 FQNEAQ (reference sequence). CDR3 residues: CASSFATGREWSNYGYTF. As DNA, the CDR3 is TGTGCCAGCAGCTTTGCGACAGGGAGGGAGTGGAGTAACTATGGCTACACCTTC.

This clonotype appeared many times. The chain joins TRBV4-3 to TRBJ1-1; D remains unclear. Germline-derived CDR1 and CDR2 are LGHNA and YSLEER. CDR3 length: 13 amino acids. V was trimmed by 1 base and J by 7 bases, leaving 10 bases between them. The CDR3 loop reads CASSQGRTDEAFF. The CDR3 bases are TGCGCCAGCAGCCAAGGGCGAACAGATGAAGCTTTCTTT.

This chain joins TRBV29-1 and TRBJ2-7, with TRBD2 identical over 7 bases. CDR1 SQVTM and CDR2 ANQGSEA come from the germline V gene. Trimming took 5 bases from V and 3 from J; bases not matched to a gene: 7. The CDR3 is 13 amino acids. CDR3: CSVRSGGGYEQYF. The CDR3 coding sequence is TGCAGCGTTAGAAGTGGGGGGGGCTACGAGCAGTACTTC.

This clonotype was counted ten times or more. The chain uses TRBV4-1 and TRBJ2-7; TRBD2 matches at 15 bases. Unmatched junction bases numbered 3, after V lost 5 bases and J lost 4 bases. This CDR3 has 15 amino acids. Germline CDR1 and CDR2: MGHRA and YSYEKL. CDR3: CASSEGLAGGYEQYF. The CDR3 DNA reads as TGCGCCAGCAGCGAGGGACTAGCGGGAGGATACGAGCAGTACTTC.

With respect to this clonotype: This may be a read error: a much more frequent sequence differs by one nucleotide. This rearrangement joins TRBV7-6 to TRBJ2-3; possible D gene TRBD2, 6 bases. The CDR3 consists of 15 residues. The ends were cut back, 5 bases at V and 2 bases at J, with 14 bases in the middle. From germline, CDR1 is SGHVS and CDR2 FNYEAQ. The CDR3 DNA is TGTGCCAGCAGCACCTTGGGGGGAACCACAGATACGCAGTATTTT. It encodes CASSTLGGTTDTQYF.

This clonotype was seen many times. The chain has TRBV2 and TRBJ2-1, with 8 bases fitting TRBD1. Germline loops: CDR1 SNHLY, CDR2 FYNNEI. V shed 7 bases and J 2 bases; nucleotides not matched to a gene: 4. CDR3 length: 14 amino acids. CDR3 nucleotide sequence: TGTGCCAGCAACGAGGACAGGGCCTACAATGAGCAGTTCTTC. This translates into CASNEDRAYNEQFF.

This clonotype was seen repeatedly, ten times or more. The chain carries TRBV9 and TRBJ2-7; 7 bases map to TRBD2. CDR3 length equals 15 residues. V trimming: 2 bases; J trimming: 3 bases; junction bases outside the gene matches: 8. Germline values: CDR1 SGDLS, CDR2 YYNGEE. Here the CDR3 DNA reads TGTGCCAGCAGCGTCGACCCCGGGGACTACTACGAGCAGTACTTC. Protein sequence: CASSVDPGDYYEQYF. The entire variable domain, with the rest obtained from reference TRBV9 and TRBJ2-7, is as follows: DSGVTQTPKHLITATGQRVTLRCSPRSGDLSVYWYQQSLDQGLQFLIQYYNGEERAKGNILERFSAQQFPDLHSELNLSSLELGDSALYFCASSVDPGDYYEQYFGPGTRLTVT.

Details on this clonotype: A read error is possible here, since a much larger clone lies one base away. The gene calls are TRBV7-2 and TRBJ2-3; 12 nucleotides line up with TRBD2. The CDR3 covers 17 residues. CDR1 and CDR2 from the germline V gene are SGHTA and FQGNSA. The V and J ends lost 4 bases and 4 bases, in that order; junction bases with no gene match: 9. The CDR3 region has the DNA TGTGCCAGCAGCTCTGGACTAGCGGGGTACAGAGCAGATACGCAGTATTTT. Protein product: CASSSGLAGYRADTQYF.

Comment on this clonotype: This could be a read error, since a much larger clone is one nucleotide away. The V gene is TRBV6-5, the J gene TRBJ2-1; TRBD2 agrees at 10 bases. CDR1 is MNHEY, CDR2 SVGAGI, per germline. V shed 4 bases and J 4 bases; nucleotides not matched to a gene: 4. The CDR3 consists of 15 residues. Here the CDR3 DNA reads TGTGCCAGCAGTTGCATTAGCGGGAGGTACAATGAGCAGTTCTTC. This codes for CASSCISGRYNEQFF.

This clonotype was detected many times. The chain recombines TRBV5-6 with TRBJ2-3; 8 bases fit TRBD1. Germline CDR1 is SGHDT and CDR2 is YYEEEE. The CDR3 has 14 residues. J was trimmed by 4 bases and V by 2 bases; bases with no gene match: 3. CDR3 in amino acids: CASSLDRGADTQYF. The CDR3 DNA reads as TGTGCCAGCAGCTTAGACAGGGGCGCAGATACGCAGTATTTT.

This clonotype was seen repeatedly, ten times or more. V usage is TRBV27 and J usage is TRBJ1-5; D is unresolved. Between the trimmed V and J ends, which lost 0 bases and 2 bases, there was a span of 5 bases. The germline V gene encodes CDR1 MNHEY and CDR2 SMNVEV (reference sequence). The CDR3 is 14 amino acids. For the CDR3, the DNA is TGTGCCAGCAGTTTATCCTTCCGCAATCAGCCCCAGCATTTT. Protein: CASSLSFRNQPQHF.

In its sample, this clonotype was seen many times. At one boundary the junction diverges from the germline segment, which might be a read error. The chain joins TRBV5-1 to TRBJ1-5, with D perhaps TRBD1 (5 bases). The CDR3 spans 13 residues. CDR1 is SGHRS and CDR2 is YFSETQ in the germline V gene. Written as DNA, the CDR3 is TGTGCCAGCAGTTGGGACAGCAATCAGCCCCAGCATTTT. Residues: CASSWDSNQPQHF.

The rearrangement uses TRBV27 and TRBJ2-5; D call uncertain. CDR1 MNHEY and CDR2 SMNVEV come from the germline V gene (reference sequence). The CDR3 has 13 amino acids. Trimming stripped 9 bases from V and 7 bases from J, with 18 bases between. The CDR3 nucleotides read TGTGCCAGGAGTCTGGGTGGGTATGGGACCCAGTACTTC. Amino acid sequence: CARSLGGYGTQYF.

Remarks on this clonotype: This could be a read error, since a much larger clone is one nucleotide away. The V and J genes are TRBV7-8 and TRBJ2-1, with a tentative D call TRBD1 (6 bases). CDR1 and CDR2 (germline): SGHVS, FQNEAQ. There are 15 residues in the CDR3. The CDR3 spells CASSLGQGFNNEQSF. The CDR3 region has the DNA TGTGCCAGCAGCTTAGGGCAGGGGTTTAACAATGAGCAGTCCTTC.

This chain connects TRBV5-1 to TRBJ2-3; D is undetermined. This CDR3 is 13 amino acids long. The germline V gene has CDR1 SGHRS and CDR2 YFSETQ. Trimming cost V 0 bases and J 2 bases, with 4 bases left between them. As DNA, the CDR3 is TGCGCCAGCAGCTTGGAAGCCACAGATACGCAGTATTTT. Translated, it gives CASSLEATDTQYF.

The chain is built from TRBV7-9 and TRBJ2-1; 7 nucleotides align to TRBD2. CDR1 is SEHNR and CDR2 is FQNEAQ in the germline V gene (reference sequence). The CDR3 has 19 residues. With V trimmed by 7 bases and J by 6 bases, 24 bases remained unmatched. CDR3 loop: CASIPSRDYQRDHGNEQFF. The CDR3 region has the DNA TGTGCCAGCATACCCTCGAGGGACTACCAGCGGGATCATGGCAATGAGCAGTTCTTC.

This clonotype was seen repeatedly, ten times or more. The J gene is TRBJ2-7, the V gene TRBV5-8; no clear D. Per germline, CDR1 SGHTS and CDR2 YDEGEE. The CDR3 totals 13 residues. The germline V and J ends were trimmed by 1 base and 2 bases, with 7 bases remaining between them. CDR3 bases: TGTGCCAGCAGCTTGCCCACCCCCTACGAGCAGTACTTC. Protein sequence: CASSLPTPYEQYF.

This clonotype was counted many times. The chain couples TRBV4-1 to TRBJ2-3, with unresolved D. Trimming removed 4 bases from V and 4 bases from J, with 12 bases in between. CDR1 is MGHRA and CDR2 is YSYEKL in the germline V gene. This CDR3 has 14 residues. CDR3 in amino acids: CASSPLGPADTQYF. In nucleotides, the CDR3 is TGCGCCAGCAGCCCCCTCGGCCCAGCAGATACGCAGTATTTT.

The gene calls are TRBV6-2 or TRBV6-3 and TRBJ2-2, with D unclear. Germline loops: CDR1 MNHEY, CDR2 SVGEGT. The CDR3 has 17 residues. The germline V and J ends were trimmed by 6 bases and 0 bases, with 17 bases remaining between them. The CDR3 region has the DNA TGTGCCAGCAGCCCGATCACAACCGTTCCGAACACCGGGGAGCTGTTTTTT. Residues: CASSPITTVPNTGELFF.

About this clonotype: One end of the junction does not line up with germline, which may come from a read error. This chain joins TRBV27 and TRBJ2-2; D gene ambiguous. The CDR3 consists of 15 residues. Germline assignment: CDR1 MNHEY and CDR2 SMNVEV (reference sequence). The CDR3 spells CGSSLSPRNTGELFF. For the CDR3, the DNA is TGTGGCAGCAGTTTATCCCCCAGGAACACCGGGGAGCTGTTTTTT.

This clonotype was counted at least ten times. The J gene is TRBJ1-1, the V gene TRBV6-2 or TRBV6-3; D ambiguous. CDR1 and CDR2 from the germline V gene are MNHEY and SVGEGT. This CDR3 contains 15 residues. V lost 1 base to trimming and J lost 3 bases, with 12 bases between them. The CDR3 here is CASSYFGNLDTEAFF. The CDR3, as DNA: TGTGCCAGCAGTTACTTCGGAAACCTGGACACTGAAGCTTTCTTT.

Points on this clonotype: A read error may be the cause here, since a much bigger clone is one base away. CDR3: CASRPDINQPQHF. CDR3 sequence (DNA): TGTGCCAGCAGACCGGATATCAATCAGCCCCAGCATTTT. This sequence joins TRBV6-1 and TRBJ1-5; D remains unclear. There are 13 residues in the CDR3. Germline V gene sequence: CDR1 MNHNS, CDR2 SASEGT. V was shortened by 6 bases and J by 3 bases, with 9 bases between the two germline ends.